This record covers a single T cell receptor beta chain. The sample belongs to a study of blood T cell repertoires in COVID-19. The wider study: Acute-phase and convalescent COVID-19 samples originated in the United States, Italy and Spain.

J was trimmed by 6 bases and V by 4 bases; bases with no gene match: 7. There are 17 residues in the CDR3. Per the germline V gene, CDR1 is LGHDT and CDR2 is YNNKEL (reference sequence). Authors' methods: Nucleated cell counts were estimated from reference gene primer amplification. Only in-frame clones appear in the TCRdb table, and some are missing; sequencing was by immunoSEQ multiplex PCR. V and J calls and clone size come straight from that table; D and trimming were deduced from the DNA. The sample holds 350,000 or so clones, around 89% seen once. This clonotype was obtained from a man in his late teens or twenties with active or convalescent COVID-19. Sequenced material: peripheral blood. The chain is built from TRBV3-1 (or the pseudogene TRBV3-2) and TRBJ2-1; 15 nucleotides match TRBD2. CDR3: CASSRRTSGRGSNEQFF. The CDR3 DNA sequence: TGTGCCAGCAGCCGCAGGACTAGCGGGAGGGGAAGCAATGAGCAGTTCTTC.